This T cell receptor beta chain was identified during a study of cytomegalovirus exposure and HLA in healthy donors. Study-wide results and caveats: Only CMV serostatus was available as immune exposure information. Researchers catalogued approximately 170 TCR beta chains as cytomegalovirus-associated. Previously analyzed data showed that most TCR beta V segments were productive at a frequency of about 90% or about 30%.

About this clone itself: Its cognate antigen is unknown.

The CDR3 length is 14 residues. V was clipped by 6 bases and J by 1 base; unmatched bases: 4. Germline V gene data show CDR1 as SNHLY and CDR2 as FYNNEI. Primers included in the PCR were 60 Vbeta and 13 Jbeta primers. Assay used: immunoSEQ multiplex PCR; TCRdb lists only in-frame clones, some missing. This table holds about 120,000 clones, roughly 70% found once. The gene calls are TRBV2 and TRBJ1-2; TRBD1 agrees at 8 bases. Sequencing was performed on PBMCs. The sequence came from a woman aged 40 to 50 in good health and CMV-seropositive. The CDR3 DNA is TGTGCCAGCAGGGTGACAGGGGATAACTATGGCTACACCTTC. Its translation is CASRVTGDNYGYTF.